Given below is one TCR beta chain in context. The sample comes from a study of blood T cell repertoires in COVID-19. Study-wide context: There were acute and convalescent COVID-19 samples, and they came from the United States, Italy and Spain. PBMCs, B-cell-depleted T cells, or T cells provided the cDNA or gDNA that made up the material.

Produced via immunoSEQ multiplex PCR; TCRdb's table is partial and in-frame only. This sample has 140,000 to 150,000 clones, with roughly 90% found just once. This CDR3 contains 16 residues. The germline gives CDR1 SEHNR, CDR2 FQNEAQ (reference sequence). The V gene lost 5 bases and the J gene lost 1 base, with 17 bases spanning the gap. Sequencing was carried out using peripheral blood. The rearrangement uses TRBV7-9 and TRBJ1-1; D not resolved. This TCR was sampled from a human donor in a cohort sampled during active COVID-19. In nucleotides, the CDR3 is TGTGCCAGCAGCCCGCGCTCCCCCACAGCGAACACTGAAGCTTTCTTT. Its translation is CASSPRSPTANTEAFF. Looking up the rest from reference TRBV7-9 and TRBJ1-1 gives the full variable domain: DTGVSQNPRHKITKRGQNVTFRCDPISEHNRLYWYRQTLGQGPEFLTYFQNEAQLEKSRLLSDRFSAERPKGSFSTLEIQRTEQGDSAMYLCASSPRSPTANTEAFFGQGTRLTVV.